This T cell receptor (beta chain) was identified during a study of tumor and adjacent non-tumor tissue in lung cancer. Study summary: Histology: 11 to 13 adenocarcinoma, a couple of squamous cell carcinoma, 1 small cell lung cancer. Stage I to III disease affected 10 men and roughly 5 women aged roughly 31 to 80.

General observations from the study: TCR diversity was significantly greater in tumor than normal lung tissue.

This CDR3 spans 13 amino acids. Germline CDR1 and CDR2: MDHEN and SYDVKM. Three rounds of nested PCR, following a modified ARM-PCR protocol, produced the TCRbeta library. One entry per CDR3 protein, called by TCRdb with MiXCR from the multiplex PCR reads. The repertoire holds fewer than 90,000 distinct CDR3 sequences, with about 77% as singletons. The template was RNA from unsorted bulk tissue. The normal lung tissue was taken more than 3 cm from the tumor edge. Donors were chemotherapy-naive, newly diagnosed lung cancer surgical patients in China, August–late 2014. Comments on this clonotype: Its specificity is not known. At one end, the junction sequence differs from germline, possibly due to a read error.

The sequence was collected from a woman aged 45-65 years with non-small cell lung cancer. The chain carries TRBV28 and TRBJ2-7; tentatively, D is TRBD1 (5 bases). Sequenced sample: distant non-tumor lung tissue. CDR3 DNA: TGTGCCAGCAGTCCAGGGTCCCCCTATGAGCAGTACTTC. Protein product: CASSPGSPYEQYF. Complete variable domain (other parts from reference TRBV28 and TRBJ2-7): DVKVTQSSRYLVKRTGEKVFLECVQDMDHENMFWYRQDPGLGLRLIYFSYDVKMKEKGDIPEGYSVSREKKERFSLILESASTNQTSMYLCASSPGSPYEQYFGPGTRLTVT.